This TCR beta chain derives from a study of early T cells in non-severe SARS-CoV-2 infection (dated by TCRdb to the early 2020s). Describing the broader study: Because TCR sequencing relied on bulk RNA taken from unsorted whole blood, pairing of alpha and beta chains was not possible.

A case-control design nested within a healthcare worker cohort in London, UK, was used, with weekly nasopharyngeal swab PCR tests and blood sampling performed. Healthcare workers were enrolled in the week of the UK lockdown, from 23 to 31 March 2020, and were followed every week for up to 16 weeks. Note on this clonotype: Its antigen is currently not known. No base-level quality is on record; no much larger clone is a single base apart.

Receptors were amplified or captured by 5' RACE. Sequencer: NextSeq 500. To correct for sequencing error and PCR bias, the TCR library protocol tagged individual cDNA molecules with unique molecular identifiers. Both TCR alpha and beta chains were sequenced, and tight co-correlation was observed between alpha and beta sequence abundances in each sample. The paper's data handling went like this. Decombinator V4 was used to annotate TCR sequences for V gene, J gene and CDR3. Expanded TCRs were defined as changing significantly between any two time points under a Poisson model with p below 0.0001. TCR abundances were normalised to the total number of TCRs sequenced in each sample and reported as counts per million. MAIT TCRs were defined by TRAV1-2 paired with TRAJ12, TRAJ20 or TRAJ33, and iNKT TCRs by TRAV10 paired with TRAJ18. VDJdb, accessed 1 November 2021, was searched for CMV, EBV and SARS-CoV-2 annotated TCRs, with TCRs annotated for multiple antigens excluded. TCRdb trimmed public reads at Q25 via fastp, called clones via MiXCR and kept in-frame beta chains. Records with the same CDR3 protein are collapsed into one entry carrying the most frequent genes and DNA. TCRdb assigned the V and J calls; the authors' analysis was not used. The table for this sample lists tens of thousands of distinct CDR3 sequences; less than 15% of them were counted only once. The ten top clones hold around 1.7% of the sample.

V loses 6 bases of germline sequence and J loses 2 bases, and the interval between the two ends is 8 bases. Based on the germline V gene, the CDR1 and CDR2 sequences are SQVTM and ANQGSEA. From its cysteine to its phenylalanine, the CDR3 spans 12 amino acids. Only the CDR3 region is kept as DNA, spanning 36 bases read in frame from base 1. Study-level results and caveats: VDJdb matching was skewed toward anti-spike CD8 responses, so virus-specific expansions were likely underestimated and private and CD4 specificities were missed.

This receptor chain uses TRBV29-1 and TRBJ1-5, and possibly TRBD1, on 5 matching bases. Material for sequencing was whole blood. The clonotype was recovered from an adult who was a healthcare worker with PCR-confirmed SARS-CoV-2 infection or an uninfected control (not recorded which). The nucleotide sequence is given as TGCAGCGTGACAGTGGGCAATCAGCCCCAGCATTTT. The translation is CSVTVGNQPQHF.